The 6 T cell receptor beta chains below all came from one sample that was sequenced in a study of T cell changes during pregnancy in multiple sclerosis. Produced via immunoSEQ multiplex PCR; TCRdb's table is partial and in-frame only. The table lists some 31,000 clones, roughly 90% of them singletons. The sequenced sample was CD4+ T cells from peripheral blood mononuclear cells, obtained in the second trimester of pregnancy. These receptors were collected from a female donor in good health, enrolled as a control in a pregnancy study.

This rearrangement joins TRBV29-1 to TRBJ1-2; D perhaps matches TRBD1 (6 bases). The germline V and J ends were trimmed by 4 bases and 5 bases, with 11 bases remaining between them. This CDR3 is 12 amino acids long. CDR1 is SQVTM, CDR2 ANQGSEA, per germline. The CDR3 DNA reads as TGCAGCGTTGTAGGCAGGGGATATGGCTACACCTTC. This gives the protein CSVVGRGYGYTF.

DNA of the CDR3: TGTGCCAGCAGTTCGGACAGGGGATTCTATGGCTACACCTTC. Translation: CASSSDRGFYGYTF. The chain combines TRBV27 with TRBJ1-2; TRBD1 matches 9 bases. With V trimmed by 4 bases and J by 4 bases, 4 bases remained unmatched. The CDR3 is 14 amino acids. The germline CDR1 and CDR2 sequences are MNHEY and SMNVEV (reference sequence).

The genes are TRBV9 and TRBJ2-7; 10 bases agree with TRBD2. The V gene end was trimmed by 5 bases and the J gene end by 7 bases; junction bases not matched to a gene: 12. This CDR3 is 15 amino acids long. Germline lookup yields CDR1 SGDLS and CDR2 YYNGEE. CDR3 nucleotide sequence: TGTGCCAGCAGTTTACTAGCGGGACAACCCGAAGAGCAGTACTTC. Its protein product is CASSLLAGQPEEQYF. Full variable domain (outside the CDR3, taken from reference TRBV9 and TRBJ2-7): DSGVTQTPKHLITATGQRVTLRCSPRSGDLSVYWYQQSLDQGLQFLIQYYNGEERAKGNILERFSAQQFPDLHSELNLSSLELGDSALYFCASSLLAGQPEEQYFGPGTRLTVT.

This sequence joins TRBV11-2 and TRBJ2-5; a possible D gene is TRBD2 (6 bases). The CDR3 sequence is 15 residues long. Germline CDR1 and CDR2: SGHAT and FQNNGV. V was clipped by 2 bases and J by 2 bases, with 12 bases between them. The CDR3: CASSLFAGLQETQYF. The DNA of the CDR3 is TGTGCCAGCAGCTTATTTGCGGGGCTTCAAGAGACCCAGTACTTC.

The gene calls are TRBV18 and TRBJ1-6; 7 nucleotides line up with TRBD1. CDR1 KGHSH and CDR2 LQKENI come from the germline V gene. The CDR3 loop spans 15 amino acids. V gave up 6 bases and J gave up 2 bases; unmatched junction bases: 4. The CDR3 bases are TGTGCCAGCTCGCACGGGACAGCCTATAATTCACCCCTCCACTTT. It specifies CASSHGTAYNSPLHF.

The chain combines TRBV6-5 with TRBJ1-2, with D unclear. This CDR3 has 15 amino acids. Trimming cost V 0 bases and J 0 bases, with 8 bases left between them. Germline lookup yields CDR1 MNHEY and CDR2 SVGAGI. DNA of the CDR3: TGTGCCAGCAGTTACTCGGGAGGGACTAACTATGGCTACACCTTC. Translating it yields CASSYSGGTNYGYTF.